The 29 T cell receptor beta chains given below trace back to one sample, sequenced in a study of cytomegalovirus exposure and HLA in healthy donors. Both 60 Vbeta primers and 13 Jbeta primers went into the PCR. Profiled with immunoSEQ multiplex PCR; TCRdb holds only in-frame clones, not every one. The table shows under 200,000 clones, with 75% to 90% occurring only once. The sample comprised PBMCs. The receptor set was obtained from a human donor in good health.

This clone was seen only a few times. The rearrangement uses TRBV18 and TRBJ2-5, with TRBD2 matching over 7 bases. The ends lost 3 bases at V and 5 bases at J; junction bases unmatched: 3. The CDR3 runs 13 residues. Germline loops: CDR1 KGHSH, CDR2 LQKENI. The CDR3 is CASSPSRGETQYF. CDR3 DNA sequence: TGTGCCAGCTCACCTTCGCGGGGGGAGACCCAGTACTTC.

The chain combines TRBV4-3 with TRBJ2-7; the D gene is possibly TRBD1 (6 bases). Trimming removed 4 bases from V and 1 base from J, with 11 bases in between. CDR3 size: 14 residues. Germline values: CDR1 LGHNA, CDR2 YSLEER. CDR3 in DNA: TGCGCCAGCAGCCTCGGCAGGGGATCCTACGAGCAGTACTTC. The encoded protein is CASSLGRGSYEQYF.

The rearrangement uses TRBV2 and TRBJ2-6; TRBD1 matches 7 bases. The CDR3 has 14 amino acids. V shed 10 bases and J 4 bases; nucleotides not matched to a gene: 7. Germline lookup yields CDR1 SNHLY and CDR2 FYNNEI. The CDR3 loop is CATTGLKGANVLTF. In DNA form, the CDR3 reads TGTGCCACGACAGGGTTGAAGGGGGCCAACGTCCTGACTTTC.

V and J are TRBV2 and TRBJ1-2; D gene uncertain. The V gene's germline CDR1 is SNHLY and CDR2 FYNNEI. V lost 3 bases and J lost 3, with 20 bases in between. This CDR3 region has 17 residues. DNA of the CDR3: TGTGCCAGCAGTGATCCTGGACTCCGTCGGTTGGACTATGGCTACACCTTC. It translates to CASSDPGLRRLDYGYTF.

The V call is TRBV5-1, the J call TRBJ2-5; 8 bases are shared with TRBD2. V gave up 4 bases and J gave up 4 bases; unmatched junction bases: 6. Germline V gene sequence: CDR1 SGHRS, CDR2 YFSETQ. The CDR3 is made up of 14 amino acids. The CDR3 is CASSDGGGVETQYF. In DNA, the CDR3 is TGCGCCAGCAGCGACGGGGGGGGCGTAGAGACCCAGTACTTC.

The chain is built from TRBV5-1 and TRBJ1-2, with 7 bases that match TRBD1. The CDR3 totals 14 residues. Germline values: CDR1 SGHRS, CDR2 YFSETQ. The V segment lost 0 bases and the J segment 5 bases; nucleotides outside the gene matches: 4. In DNA form, the CDR3 reads TGCGCCAGCAGCTTGGAGGGACAGAAGTATGGCTACACCTTC. Translation: CASSLEGQKYGYTF.

The V call is TRBV6-5, the J call TRBJ1-1; no clear D gene. The CDR3 is 13 residues long. Germline CDR1 and CDR2: MNHEY and SVGAGI. Between the trimmed V and J ends, which lost 6 bases and 3 bases, there was a span of 11 bases. CDR3 protein: CASRRARDTEAFF. The CDR3 nucleotides read TGTGCCAGCAGAAGAGCTAGAGACACTGAAGCTTTCTTT.

The chain recombines TRBV2 with TRBJ1-3; no firm D call. The V gene's germline CDR1 is SNHLY and CDR2 FYNNEI. The CDR3 extends over 13 amino acids. Trimming cost V 2 bases and J 4 bases, with 6 bases left between them. CDR3 residues: CASSESSGNTIYF. In DNA form, the CDR3 reads TGTGCCAGCAGTGAATCCTCGGGAAACACCATATATTTT.

CDR3 amino acids: CASSFGLQSTEAFF. The CDR3 bases are TGTGCCAGCAGCTTTGGTTTACAGAGCACTGAAGCTTTCTTT. This chain uses TRBV11-2 with TRBJ1-1; unclear D gene. The CDR3 length is 14 residues. Trimming stripped 3 bases from V and 4 bases from J, with 12 bases between. CDR1 is SGHAT and CDR2 is FQNNGV in the germline V gene.

Here the CDR3 reads CSVEPDFNEQFF. The CDR3 coding sequence is TGCAGCGTTGAACCGGACTTCAATGAGCAGTTCTTC. The rearrangement links TRBV29-1 to TRBJ2-1, with D perhaps matching TRBD2 (5 bases). The CDR3 has 12 amino acids. Looked up from germline, CDR1 is SQVTM and CDR2 is ANQGSEA. The V and J ends lost 2 bases and 6 bases respectively, with 8 bases between them.

This sequence joins TRBV14 and TRBJ1-2; 9 bases align to TRBD1. This CDR3 has 15 residues. CDR1 is SGHDN, CDR2 FVKESK, per germline. Unmatched junction bases numbered 8, after V lost 1 base and J lost 8 bases. This chain's CDR3 is CASSQAGTGLEGYTF. CDR3 bases: TGTGCCAGCAGCCAAGCCGGGACAGGGTTGGAGGGCTACACCTTC. Using reference TRBV14 and TRBJ1-2 for the parts outside the CDR3, the full variable domain is EAGVTQFPSHSVIEKGQTVTLRCDPISGHDNLYWYRRVMGKEIKFLLHFVKESKQDESGMPNNRFLAERTGGTYSTLKVQPAELEDSGVYFCASSQAGTGLEGYTFGSGTRLTVV.

The rearrangement joins TRBV15 to TRBJ1-5, with D possibly TRBD1 on 6 matching bases. The ends were cut back, 0 bases at V and 4 bases at J, with 10 bases in the middle. The CDR3 extends over 15 amino acids. The germline V gene has CDR1 LNHNV and CDR2 YYDKDF (reference sequence). The CDR3 reads CATSRDRGQNQPQHF. CDR3 DNA sequence: TGTGCCACCAGCAGAGACAGGGGTCAAAATCAGCCCCAGCATTTT. Using reference TRBV15 and TRBJ1-5 for the parts outside the CDR3, the full variable domain is DAMVIQNPRYQVTQFGKPVTLSCSQTLNHNVMYWYQQKSSQAPKLLFHYYDKDFNNEADTPDNFQSRRPNTSFCFLDIRSPGLGDTAMYLCATSRDRGQNQPQHFGDGTRLSIL.

This clone was observed a handful of times. Here the CDR3 DNA reads TGTGCTAGTGCCGTCCAAGGACTAGTGAGGACCGGGGAGCTGTTTTTT. The encoded protein is CASAVQGLVRTGELFF. The rearrangement links TRBV12-5 to TRBJ2-2, with 7 bases that match TRBD2. V gave up 7 bases and J gave up 5 bases; unmatched junction bases: 13. From germline, CDR1 is LGHNT and CDR2 FRNRAP. The CDR3 consists of 16 residues.

The chain joins TRBV11-3 to TRBJ1-1; TRBD1 might be the D (5 bases). The CDR3 spans 15 residues. The V gene's germline CDR1 is SGHNT and CDR2 YENEEA. The V gene lost 5 bases and the J gene lost 10 bases, with 23 bases spanning the gap. In DNA, the CDR3 is TGTGCCAGCAGCGTCATTTGGGAGGGGCCAGCAGCAGCTTTCTTT. Protein sequence: CASSVIWEGPAAAFF.

This clone appeared a single time. The rearrangement uses TRBV9 and TRBJ2-3; maybe TRBD2 (6 bases). The CDR3 runs 15 residues. Germline V CDR1 and CDR2: SGDLS, YYNGEE. V gave up 4 bases and J gave up 4 bases, with 16 bases separating them. In nucleotides, the CDR3 is TGTGCCAGCAGCCCTGGAAACTTAGCGGCAGATACGCAGTATTTT. Translating gives CASSPGNLAADTQYF.

The table lists this clone with a count of one. The CDR3 protein is CASSAGSGANEKLFF. The CDR3 DNA sequence: TGTGCCAGCAGCGCCGGCTCGGGAGCTAATGAAAAACTGTTTTTT. The chain has TRBV5-4 and TRBJ1-4; no definite D call. The CDR3 consists of 15 residues. V shed 4 bases and J shed 3 bases, with 13 bases lying between them. Germline CDR1 and CDR2: SGHNT and YYREEE (reference sequence).

The V gene is TRBV10-3, the J gene TRBJ2-7, with 7 bases identical to TRBD1. Germline V gene data show CDR1 as ENHRY and CDR2 as SYGVKD. The V gene end was trimmed by 2 bases and the J gene end by 4 bases; junction bases not matched to a gene: 5. This CDR3 has 14 residues. CDR3 in amino acids: CAISEGQVSYEQYF. The CDR3 DNA sequence: TGTGCCATCAGTGAGGGACAGGTCTCTTACGAGCAGTACTTC.

This chain uses TRBV7-2 with TRBJ1-6; the match to TRBD1 covers 7 bases. Per germline, CDR1 SGHTA and CDR2 FQGNSA. The CDR3 is 17 residues long. V was pared by 1 base and J by 7 bases, with 10 bases of the junction left unmatched. This chain's CDR3 is CASSLDRPARGNSPLHF. In DNA, the CDR3 is TGTGCCAGCAGCTTAGACCGCCCGGCCAGGGGGAATTCACCCCTCCACTTT. The whole variable domain, filled in from reference TRBV7-2 and TRBJ1-6, reads GAGVSQSPSNKVTEKGKDVELRCDPISGHTALYWYRQSLGQGLEFLIYFQGNSAPDKSGLPSDRFSAERTGGSVSTLTIQRTQQEDSAVYLCASSLDRPARGNSPLHFGNGTRLTVT.

The rearrangement uses TRBV15 and TRBJ2-3, with 8 bases fitting TRBD1. Germline assignment: CDR1 LNHNV and CDR2 YYDKDF (reference sequence). The J segment lost 1 base and the V segment lost 0 bases, leaving 3 bases of the junction unmatched. The CDR3 runs 16 residues. The CDR3 region is CATSRDATGGTDTQYF. In nucleotides, the CDR3 is TGTGCCACCAGCAGAGACGCGACAGGGGGCACAGATACGCAGTATTTT.

The rearrangement links TRBV2 to TRBJ1-2, with a possible D match to TRBD1 (6 bases). V was cut by 4 bases and J by 7 bases, with 10 bases left in between. CDR1 SNHLY and CDR2 FYNNEI come from the germline V gene. The CDR3 is 12 amino acids. The CDR3 loop is CASSGAGVGYTF. In DNA form, the CDR3 reads TGTGCCAGCAGTGGGGCAGGGGTTGGCTACACCTTC.

This chain links TRBV5-4 with TRBJ2-1, with 8 bases fitting TRBD1. Trimming cost V 0 bases and J 2 bases; bases outside gene matches: 1. The CDR3 sequence is 15 residues long. Germline CDR1 SGHNT, CDR2 YYREEE (reference sequence). The CDR3 DNA is TGTGCCAGCAGCTTGGAGGGACAGGCCTACAATGAGCAGTTCTTC. It encodes CASSLEGQAYNEQFF.

The rearrangement joins TRBV5-1 to TRBJ1-2, with D possibly TRBD1 on 6 matching bases. Germline V CDR1 and CDR2: SGHRS, YFSETQ. V lost 4 bases and J lost 2, with 15 bases in between. The CDR3 extends over 15 amino acids. This CDR3 reads CASSPDSFLNYGYTF. CDR3 in DNA: TGCGCCAGCAGCCCGGACAGCTTCTTAAACTATGGCTACACCTTC.

The table lists this clone with a few counts. V gene TRBV6-5 combines with J gene TRBJ1-1; 11 nucleotides line up with TRBD1. Germline CDR1 reads MNHEY; CDR2 reads SVGAGI. CDR3 size: 13 residues. Losses at the gene ends were 9 bases for V and 5 bases for J; bases not matched to a gene: 5. CDR3 coding DNA: TGTGCCAGTGGGGACAGGGGGGGGACTGAAGCTTTCTTT. Its translation: CASGDRGGTEAFF.

This chain links TRBV9 with TRBJ2-3; TRBD1 is a possible D gene (6 bases). Germline V lookup: CDR1 SGDLS, CDR2 YYNGEE. V was trimmed by 4 bases and J by 2 bases, leaving 17 bases between them. The CDR3 extends over 16 amino acids. The CDR3 coding sequence is TGTGCCAGCAGCCAACAGACGGACAGAGTCACAGATACGCAGTATTTT. As protein: CASSQQTDRVTDTQYF.

The V and J genes are TRBV7-9 and TRBJ2-7, with 9 bases matching TRBD2. V dropped 0 bases and J dropped 4; count of bases not matched to a gene: 7. The CDR3 runs 16 residues. Per the germline V gene, CDR1 is SEHNR and CDR2 is FQNEAQ (reference sequence). CDR3 region: CASSLAGTSREYEQYF. In nucleotides, the CDR3 is TGTGCCAGCAGCTTAGCTGGGACTAGCCGTGAGTACGAGCAGTACTTC.

Regarding this clone: Relative to the germline gene, one junction end is altered; a read error may explain this. V is TRBV2 and J is TRBJ1-5; 7 nucleotides align to TRBD1. Germline-derived CDR1 and CDR2 are SNHLY and FYNNEI. The CDR3 is 14 residues long. CDR3 DNA sequence: TGTGCTAGCAGTGGTACAGGGGGCAATCAGCCCCAGCATTTT. Its translation: CASSGTGGNQPQHF.

This clone was detected only a few times. This chain joins TRBV9 and TRBJ1-6; no clear D gene. The V and J ends lost 0 bases and 9 bases respectively, with 10 bases between them. Germline loops: CDR1 SGDLS, CDR2 YYNGEE. The CDR3 length is 14 residues. Here the CDR3 reads CASSVDTESSPLHF. The CDR3 DNA is TGTGCCAGCAGCGTAGATACTGAGAGTTCACCCCTCCACTTT.

The V gene is TRBV2, the J gene TRBJ1-1; D gene uncertain. The CDR3 has 13 amino acids. Between the trimmed V and J ends, which lost 4 bases and 8 bases, there was a span of 14 bases. Germline CDR1 is SNHLY and CDR2 is FYNNEI. The CDR3 nucleotides are TGTGCCAGCAGTGTTGATCGACACCGAGAAGCTTTCTTT. Translated, it gives CASSVDRHREAFF.

The gene calls are TRBV15 and TRBJ1-4; 7 bases match TRBD1. Trimming removed 3 bases from V and 5 bases from J; junction bases left unmatched: 6. Germline V gene lookup returns CDR1 LNHNV and CDR2 YYDKDF (reference sequence). The CDR3 loop spans 15 amino acids. In DNA, the CDR3 is TGTGCCACCAGCAGTACCGGGACAGTCAATGAAAAACTGTTTTTT. It translates to CATSSTGTVNEKLFF. The whole variable domain, filled in from reference TRBV15 and TRBJ1-4, reads DAMVIQNPRYQVTQFGKPVTLSCSQTLNHNVMYWYQQKSSQAPKLLFHYYDKDFNNEADTPDNFQSRRPNTSFCFLDIRSPGLGDTAMYLCATSSTGTVNEKLFFGSGTQLSVL.